These 14 T cell receptor beta chains came from one sample sequenced in a study of blood T cells in healthy people across ages. With a J-beta primer mix and a sample-barcoded 5' primer, a second PCR ran about 7 to 11 cycles. One entry per CDR3 protein results from TCRdb running MiXCR on the 5' RACE reads. The table lists around 990,000 distinct CDR3 sequences, approximately 25% of them singletons. These data are also associated with another study on T cells of mothers and their children.

The sample was blood. These receptors were obtained from a girl aged 2-10 years in good health.

The CDR3: CASSPGTSGISTDTQYF. DNA for the CDR3: TGTGCCAGCAGCCCCGGGACTAGCGGGATCAGCACAGATACGCAGTATTTT. The V and J genes are TRBV9 and TRBJ2-3, with TRBD2 matching over 13 bases. The CDR3 is 17 amino acids. The junction had 5 bases not matched to a gene; V was cut back by 4 bases and J by 0 bases. Germline lookup yields CDR1 SGDLS and CDR2 YYNGEE.

The chain is built from TRBV6-5 and TRBJ2-3; the match to TRBD1 covers 7 bases. With V trimmed by 7 bases and J by 4 bases, 11 bases remained unmatched. CDR1 is MNHEY, CDR2 SVGAGI, per germline. The CDR3 length is 15 residues. This CDR3 reads CASTGFGTEADTQYF. The CDR3 bases are TGTGCCAGCACCGGGTTTGGGACAGAAGCAGATACGCAGTATTTT.

The chain couples TRBV29-1 to TRBJ2-5; D gene unclear. This CDR3 spans 11 amino acids. Trimming pared 1 base from V and 5 bases from J, leaving 5 bases between. Germline V lookup: CDR1 SQVTM, CDR2 ANQGSEA. The CDR3 region has the DNA TGCAGCGTTGAAGCAAATGAGACCCAGTACTTC. Its translation is CSVEANETQYF.

The chain couples TRBV2 to TRBJ1-5; D ambiguous. Trimming left V 7 bases short and J 2 bases short, with 15 bases between. The CDR3 consists of 15 residues. CDR1 is SNHLY and CDR2 is FYNNEI in the germline V gene. CDR3 loop: CASTVGPGGNQPQHF. In nucleotides, the CDR3 is TGTGCCAGCACCGTTGGCCCGGGAGGCAATCAGCCCCAGCATTTT.

This clonotype was seen more than once but under ten times. The chain combines TRBV10-3 with TRBJ2-1, with a possible D match to TRBD1 (7 bases). CDR3 length equals 13 residues. The germline CDR1 and CDR2 sequences are ENHRY and SYGVKD. V gave up 6 bases and J gave up 7 bases, with 13 bases separating them. The CDR3 region is CAIRAPGGNEQFF. CDR3 in DNA: TGTGCCATCAGGGCCCCAGGGGGGAATGAGCAGTTCTTC.

This clonotype was seen just once. V gene TRBV2 combines with J gene TRBJ2-5; D perhaps matches TRBD2 (5 bases). Germline values: CDR1 SNHLY, CDR2 FYNNEI. V lost 4 bases, J lost 11 bases, and 14 bases lay in between. The CDR3 runs to 12 residues. The CDR3 region has the DNA TGTGCCAGCAGTGTTGGCGGGCTTGGGCAGTACTTC. The encoded protein is CASSVGGLGQYF. The full variable domain, rest sourced from reference TRBV2 and TRBJ2-5, is EPEVTQTPSHQVTQMGQEVILRCVPISNHLYFYWYRQILGQKVEFLVSFYNNEISEKSEIFDDQFSVERPDGSNFTLKIRSTKLEDSAMYFCASSVGGLGQYFGPGTRLLVL.

The V gene is TRBV5-1, the J gene TRBJ2-1; 7 nucleotides match TRBD2. V lost 4 bases, J lost 6 bases, and 7 bases stayed unmatched. The germline CDR1 and CDR2 sequences are SGHRS and YFSETQ. This CDR3 is built from 14 residues. The CDR3 is CASSRGVAGNEQFF. CDR3 DNA: TGCGCCAGCAGCCGTGGGGTAGCGGGCAATGAGCAGTTCTTC.

V gene TRBV9 combines with J gene TRBJ1-1; maybe TRBD1 (5 bases). This CDR3 contains 12 residues. The V gene lost 3 bases and the J gene lost 6 bases, with 9 bases spanning the gap. The germline CDR1 and CDR2 sequences are SGDLS and YYNGEE. CDR3 residues: CASSAGSPEAFF. As DNA, the CDR3 is TGTGCCAGCAGCGCAGGGTCCCCTGAAGCTTTCTTT.

This chain uses TRBV20-1 with TRBJ2-5, with 7 bases identical to TRBD2. In germline, CDR1 is DFQATT, CDR2 SNEGSKA (reference sequence). The CDR3 spans 13 residues. Unmatched junction bases numbered 3, after V lost 3 bases and J lost 2 bases. DNA of the CDR3: TGCAGTGCTAGGACTAGCCATCAAGAGACCCAGTACTTC. Residues: CSARTSHQETQYF.

The chain uses TRBV4-1 and TRBJ2-5; TRBD1 matches at 8 bases. The CDR3 covers 15 residues. J lost 2 bases, V lost 4 bases, and 6 bases had no gene match. Germline V gene lookup returns CDR1 MGHRA and CDR2 YSYEKL. CDR3 sequence (DNA): TGCGCCAGCAGCCCGAACAGGGGGTTTCAAGAGACCCAGTACTTC. Translating it yields CASSPNRGFQETQYF.

The chain links TRBV4-1 to TRBJ2-4; weak D call: TRBD2 (6 bases). CDR3 length: 17 residues. The V end lost 2 bases, the J end lost 1 base, and 15 bases lay between the germline ends. CDR1 MGHRA and CDR2 YSYEKL come from the germline V gene. The CDR3 loop is CASSQPSTSLAKNIQYF. DNA for the CDR3: TGCGCCAGCAGCCAACCGTCGACTAGTCTCGCCAAAAACATTCAGTACTTC.

The chain uses TRBV3-1 and TRBJ2-5, with D possibly matching TRBD2 (6 bases). CDR3 size: 16 residues. The germline V gene encodes CDR1 LGHDT and CDR2 YNNKEL (reference sequence). V was pared by 1 base and J by 0 bases, with 12 bases between. In DNA form, the CDR3 reads TGTGCCAGCAGCCAAGGAGCGCCTAGCGACCAAGAGACCCAGTACTTC. The encoded protein is CASSQGAPSDQETQYF.

This sequence joins TRBV13 and TRBJ2-5, with 12 positions matching TRBD2. After removal of 2 bases from V and 3 bases from J, the junction contained 7 bases not matched to a gene. CDR3 length: 17 amino acids. Germline CDR1 and CDR2: PRHDT and FYEKMQ (reference sequence). CDR3 residues: CASSLPGLAGGEETQYF. The CDR3 DNA reads as TGTGCCAGCAGCTTACCGGGACTAGCGGGTGGGGAAGAGACCCAGTACTTC. Full variable domain (rest looked up from reference TRBV13 and TRBJ2-5): AAGVIQSPRHLIKEKRETATLKCYPIPRHDTVYWYQQGPGQDPQFLISFYEKMQSDKGSIPDRFSAQQFSDYHSELNMSSLELGDSALYFCASSLPGLAGGEETQYFGPGTRLLVL.

The genes are TRBV6-5 and TRBJ1-2; D ambiguous. The CDR3 has 16 residues. Germline-derived CDR1 and CDR2 are MNHEY and SVGAGI. V was pared by 2 bases and J by 4 bases, with 17 bases between. The CDR3 coding sequence is TGTGCCAGCAGTTACAGTGTTGGAGGCCCACTCTATGGCTACACCTTC. It is translated as CASSYSVGGPLYGYTF.